This T cell receptor beta chain appears in the sequencing data of a study of human T cells and chemical hapten exposure (dated by TCRdb to the early 2020s). With regard to the full study: For sensitization, 2% DPC in acetone was applied to a roughly 2 cm by roughly 2 cm area of upper inner arm skin. Libraries were pooled for sequencing, and variation in per-sample TCR yields was attributed mainly to small differences in library volumes within the pool. Blood was sampled from patients pre-sensitization (week 0) and at 2, 6 and about 24 weeks after DPC sensitization. Throughout the study period of roughly 24 weeks, patients also received therapeutic DPC doses to the scalp every week. For TCR sequencing, blood came from 25 to 30 alopecia patients at anywhere from one to four time points (pre-sensitization, 2, 6 and 24 weeks). The study tracked peripheral blood TCR repertoire changes in vivo during primary and secondary sensitization to the hapten diphenylcyclopropenone (DPC) in alopecia patients. Patch testing was performed on the upper back with Finn chambers containing 0.01% DPC, and the patch tests were scored after 6 days according to International Contact Dermatitis Research Group standards. The patient cohort, mostly female, included alopecia areata with under or over 50% scalp involvement, alopecia totalis and alopecia universalis. Overall study results and their limits: Compared with pre-sensitization or healthy control sets, expanded TCRs formed significantly more large CDR3 similarity clusters, which is consistent with antigen-driven responses. Repeated subsampling changed both the strength of the expansion versus patch-test correlation and the threshold at which the correlation became significant. The number of TCRs above 1 in 1000 frequency did not change with DPC sensitization; there was no evidence of global repertoire structure alterations. All patients had alopecia, a presumed autoimmune disease, so their immune response might differ from that of healthy individuals. Patch test score was positively correlated with the number of PT1 expanded TCRs, with significance at thresholds 8, 16 and 32 but not at 4.

The cysteine opens and the phenylalanine closes a CDR3 of 14 amino acids. CDR3 DNA only is kept here, 42 bases in frame from base 1. Germline trimming: 5 bases from V, 5 bases from J; junction bases outside gene matches: 4. Taken from the germline V gene, the CDR1 and CDR2 loops are ENHRY and SYGVKD. The library was produced with RACE. This sample was sequenced with a NextSeq 500. Library preparation attached unique molecular identifiers to individual cDNA molecules for quantitative, reproducible TCR counting. Both TCR alpha and TCR beta chains were sequenced from each blood RNA sample. Per the source publication's procedure: The median number of TCRs per sample was some 100,000, ranging from roughly 23,224 to 690,600. The Decombinator software suite was used to annotate V, J and CDR3 in the TCR reads. Every sample was subsampled to the same number of TCRs (28,000) for the PS versus PT1 abundance plots. Expanded TCRs were defined as absent before sensitization and observed at least eight times at the 2-week time point. TCRdb redid the processing of the public reads, applying fastp at Q25 and MiXCR, and retained in-frame beta chains. Every distinct CDR3 protein forms one entry, paired with its most common genes and DNA. The V and J calls follow TCRdb's processing rather than the paper's. Within this sample are 300,000 to 450,000 distinct CDR3 sequences, with approximately 5% of them counted one time only. The ten largest clones capture approximately 2.3% of the sample.

The sample's time point, from its label and the paper: patch test 1, 2 weeks after DPC sensitization. The sample's treatment or condition label, in plain terms: therapeutic diphenylcyclopropenone sensitization with weekly scalp DPC. At each patch-test visit, blood was drawn before the patch test was applied. To be eligible, patients had to be aged 18 to 70, diagnosed with alopecia and judged suitable for DPC therapy, while pregnant patients were excluded. Total RNA was extracted from unfractionated whole blood that had been collected in Tempus Blood RNA tubes. This clonotype was seen more than once but under ten times. The antigen this receptor binds is unknown. No clone much larger than this one lies a single base away; base qualities are absent.

Material: whole blood, obtained in connection with sensitization to the hapten diphenylcyclopropenone (DPC). The sequence is built from TRBV10-3 and TRBJ2-3, and 10 junctional nucleotides match TRBD2. This receptor was obtained from a woman aged 45 to 65 with alopecia areata. Some clones in this sample may be carry-over from other donors' samples. The DNA reads as follows: TGTGCCATCAGTCTAGCGGGAGCGGGAGATACGCAGTATTTT. This sequence encodes CAISLAGAGDTQYF.